The TCR beta chain under discussion was sequenced for a study of control samples from healthy donors and cancer patients. Germline trimming cut 4 bases from V and 15 bases from J; bases unmatched to any gene: 10. CDR1 SGHNT and CDR2 YYREEE come from the germline V gene (reference sequence). The CDR3 is made up of 12 amino acids. Assay: immunoSEQ multiplex PCR; the TCRdb copy retains only in-frame clones and omits some. The repertoire holds roughly 160,000 clones, with approximately 94% as singletons. The chain couples TRBV5-4 to TRBJ2-1; 7 bases are shared with TRBD1. The sequence was collected from a man between 60 and 70 years old with colorectal cancer. The sequenced sample consisted of PBMCs. The CDR3 spells CASSLGTDLWFF. Here the CDR3 DNA reads TGTGCCAGCAGCCTGGGGACAGACCTATGGTTCTTC.